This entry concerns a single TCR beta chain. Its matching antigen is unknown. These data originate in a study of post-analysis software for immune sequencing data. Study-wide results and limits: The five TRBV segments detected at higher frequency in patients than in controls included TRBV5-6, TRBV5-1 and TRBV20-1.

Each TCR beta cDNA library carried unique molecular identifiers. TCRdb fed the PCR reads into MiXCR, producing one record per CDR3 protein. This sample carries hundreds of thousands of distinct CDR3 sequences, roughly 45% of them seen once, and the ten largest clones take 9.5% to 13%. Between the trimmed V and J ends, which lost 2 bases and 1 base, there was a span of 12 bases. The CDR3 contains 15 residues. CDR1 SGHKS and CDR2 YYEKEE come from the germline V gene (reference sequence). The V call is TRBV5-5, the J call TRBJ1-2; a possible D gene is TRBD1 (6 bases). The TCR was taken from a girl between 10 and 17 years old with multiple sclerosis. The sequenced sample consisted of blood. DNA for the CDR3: TGTGCCAGCAGCTTCTTTGGAGGGGGTAACTATGGCTACACCTTC. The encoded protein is CASSFFGGGNYGYTF. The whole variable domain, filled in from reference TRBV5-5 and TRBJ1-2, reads DAGVTQSPTHLIKTRGQQVTLRCSPISGHKSVSWYQQVLGQGPQFIFQYYEKEERGRGNFPDRFSARQFPNYSSELNVNALLLGDSALYLCASSFFGGGNYGYTFGSGTRLTVV.